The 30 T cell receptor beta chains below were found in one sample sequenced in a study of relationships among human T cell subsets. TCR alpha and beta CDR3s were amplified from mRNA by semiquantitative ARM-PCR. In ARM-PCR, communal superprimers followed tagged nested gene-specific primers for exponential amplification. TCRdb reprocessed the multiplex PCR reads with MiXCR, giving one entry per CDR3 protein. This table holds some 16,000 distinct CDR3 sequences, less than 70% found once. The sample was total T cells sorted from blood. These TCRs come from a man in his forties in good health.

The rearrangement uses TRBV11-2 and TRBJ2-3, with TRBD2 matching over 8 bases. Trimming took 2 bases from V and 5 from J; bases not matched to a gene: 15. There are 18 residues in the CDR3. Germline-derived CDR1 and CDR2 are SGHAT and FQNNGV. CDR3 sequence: CASSLRGFGTRFRDTQYF. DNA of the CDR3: TGTGCCAGCAGCTTAAGGGGCTTCGGGACTAGATTTCGAGATACGCAGTATTTT.

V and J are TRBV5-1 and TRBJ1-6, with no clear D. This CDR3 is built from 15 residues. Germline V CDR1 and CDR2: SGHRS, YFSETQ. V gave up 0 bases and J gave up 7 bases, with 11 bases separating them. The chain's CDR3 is CASSLERGGNSPLHF. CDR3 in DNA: TGCGCCAGCAGCTTGGAACGGGGAGGAAATTCACCCCTCCACTTT. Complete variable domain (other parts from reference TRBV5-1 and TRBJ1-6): KAGVTQTPRYLIKTRGQQVTLSCSPISGHRSVSWYQQTPGQGLQFLFEYFSETQRNKGNFPGRFSGRQFSNSRSEMNVSTLELGDSALYLCASSLERGGNSPLHFGNGTRLTVT.

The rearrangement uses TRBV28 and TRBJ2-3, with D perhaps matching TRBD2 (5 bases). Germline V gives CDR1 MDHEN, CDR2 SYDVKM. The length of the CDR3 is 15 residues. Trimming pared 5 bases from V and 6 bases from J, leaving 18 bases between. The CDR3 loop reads CASSPSGRPLDTQYF. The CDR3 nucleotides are TGTGCCAGCAGTCCGAGCGGTAGACCCCTGGATACGCAGTATTTT.

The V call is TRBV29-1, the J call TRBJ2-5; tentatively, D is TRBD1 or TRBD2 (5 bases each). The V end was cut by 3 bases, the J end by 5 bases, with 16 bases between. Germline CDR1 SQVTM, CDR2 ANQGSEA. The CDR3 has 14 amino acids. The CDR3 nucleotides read TGCAGCGTTGAGGAAGGGACCAAGAGGGAGACCCAGTACTTC. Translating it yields CSVEEGTKRETQYF.

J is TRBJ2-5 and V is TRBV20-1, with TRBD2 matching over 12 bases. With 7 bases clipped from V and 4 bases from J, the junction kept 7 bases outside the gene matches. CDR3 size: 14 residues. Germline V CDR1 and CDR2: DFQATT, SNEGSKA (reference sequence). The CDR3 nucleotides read TGCAGTGTCCCACAACTAGCGGGAGGAGAGACCCAGTACTTC. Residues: CSVPQLAGGETQYF.

The CDR3 here is CASSFRESPYEQYF. In nucleotides, the CDR3 is TGTGCCAGCAGTTTCAGGGAATCACCCTACGAGCAGTACTTC. The chain combines TRBV28 with TRBJ2-7; weak D call: TRBD1 (5 bases). The CDR3 spans 14 residues. V was pared by 3 bases and J by 2 bases, with 11 bases between. Germline V lookup: CDR1 MDHEN, CDR2 SYDVKM.

CDR3 bases: TGCAGCGTCTCCGGGGGTAGCGGGACAAGTGAGCAGTTCTTC. Its translation is CSVSGGSGTSEQFF. The chain is built from TRBV29-1 and TRBJ2-1; TRBD2 matches at 8 bases. With V trimmed by 6 bases and J by 9 bases, 13 bases remained unmatched. Germline V gene lookup returns CDR1 SQVTM and CDR2 ANQGSEA. The CDR3 covers 14 residues.

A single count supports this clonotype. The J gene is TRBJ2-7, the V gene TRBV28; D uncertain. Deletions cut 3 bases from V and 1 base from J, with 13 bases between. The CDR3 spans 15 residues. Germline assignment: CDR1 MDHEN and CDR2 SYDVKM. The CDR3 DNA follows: TGTGCCAGCAGTTTGCCACAGCAGTTGTCCTACGAGCAGTACTTC. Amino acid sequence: CASSLPQQLSYEQYF.

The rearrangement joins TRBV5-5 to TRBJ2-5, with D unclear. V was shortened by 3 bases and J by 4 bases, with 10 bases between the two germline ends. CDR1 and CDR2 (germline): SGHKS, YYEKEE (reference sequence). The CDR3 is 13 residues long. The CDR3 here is CASSWARAETQYF. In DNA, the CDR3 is TGTGCCAGCAGCTGGGCACGAGCAGAGACCCAGTACTTC.

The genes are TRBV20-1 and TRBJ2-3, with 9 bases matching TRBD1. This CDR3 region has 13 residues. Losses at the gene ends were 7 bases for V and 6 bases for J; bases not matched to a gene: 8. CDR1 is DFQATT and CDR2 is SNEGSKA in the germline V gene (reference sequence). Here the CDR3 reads CSGRDRAPDTQYF. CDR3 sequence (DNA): TGCAGTGGGCGGGACAGGGCTCCGGATACGCAGTATTTT.

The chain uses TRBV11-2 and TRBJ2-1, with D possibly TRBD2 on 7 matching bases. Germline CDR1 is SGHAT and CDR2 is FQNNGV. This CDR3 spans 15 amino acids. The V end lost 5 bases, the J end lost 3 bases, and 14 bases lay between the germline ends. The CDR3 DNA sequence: TGTGCCAGCAGCCGTCGGGGGGCGGACTACAATGAGCAGTTCTTC. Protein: CASSRRGADYNEQFF.

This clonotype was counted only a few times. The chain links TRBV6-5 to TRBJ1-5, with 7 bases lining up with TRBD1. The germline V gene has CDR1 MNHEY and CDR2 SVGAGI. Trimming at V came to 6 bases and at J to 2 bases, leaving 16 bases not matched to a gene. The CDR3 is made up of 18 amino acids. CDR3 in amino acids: CASSPASNTGAGNQPQHF. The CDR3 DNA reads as TGTGCCAGCAGCCCCGCCTCCAATACAGGGGCTGGCAATCAGCCCCAGCATTTT.

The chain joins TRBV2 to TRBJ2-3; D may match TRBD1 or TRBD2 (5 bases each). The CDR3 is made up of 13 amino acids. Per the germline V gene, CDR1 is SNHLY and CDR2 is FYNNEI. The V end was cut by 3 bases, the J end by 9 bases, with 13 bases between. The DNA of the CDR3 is TGTGCCAGCAGTGATAGTAGGGGACGGACGCAGTATTTT. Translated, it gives CASSDSRGRTQYF.

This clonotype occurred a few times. The CDR3 DNA reads as TGTGCCAGCAGTGATCCCGGGACAGGGATTGAAGCTTTCTTT. This translates into CASSDPGTGIEAFF. The chain combines TRBV25-1 with TRBJ1-1; 9 positions agree with TRBD1. The CDR3 spans 14 residues. CDR1 is MGHDK and CDR2 is SYGVNS in the germline V gene. Trimming took 3 bases from V and 7 from J; bases not matched to a gene: 6.

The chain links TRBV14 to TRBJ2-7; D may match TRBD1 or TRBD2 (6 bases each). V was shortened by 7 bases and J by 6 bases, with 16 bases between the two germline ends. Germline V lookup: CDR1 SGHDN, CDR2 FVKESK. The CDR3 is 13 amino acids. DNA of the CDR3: TGTGCCAGCAACCTTCGGGGGCTCGGCGAGCAGTACTTC. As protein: CASNLRGLGEQYF.

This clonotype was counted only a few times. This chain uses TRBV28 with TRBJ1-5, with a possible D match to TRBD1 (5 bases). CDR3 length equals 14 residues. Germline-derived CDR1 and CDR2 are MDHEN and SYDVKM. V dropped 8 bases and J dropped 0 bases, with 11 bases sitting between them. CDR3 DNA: TGTGCCAGCGGGGGACCGGATAGCAATCAGCCCCAGCATTTT. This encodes CASGGPDSNQPQHF.

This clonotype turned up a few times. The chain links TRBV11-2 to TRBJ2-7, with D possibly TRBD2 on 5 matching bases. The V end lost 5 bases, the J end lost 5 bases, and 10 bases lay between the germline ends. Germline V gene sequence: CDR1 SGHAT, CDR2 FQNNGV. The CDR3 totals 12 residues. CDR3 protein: CASSPDGDEQYF. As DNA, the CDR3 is TGTGCCAGCAGCCCGGACGGGGACGAGCAGTACTTC.

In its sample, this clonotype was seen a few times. In nucleotides, the CDR3 is TGTGCCAGCAGTTTCAGGGGATCAAATTCACCCCTCCACTTT. It is translated as CASSFRGSNSPLHF. This rearrangement joins TRBV27 to TRBJ1-6, with TRBD1 as a possible D gene (6 bases). V lost 3 bases and J 7 bases, leaving 10 bases between the germline ends. The CDR3 length is 14 residues. Germline V gene data show CDR1 as MNHEY and CDR2 as SMNVEV (reference sequence).

CDR3 sequence: CASRGGGYRTDTQYF. Written as DNA, the CDR3 is TGTGCCAGCAGAGGAGGCGGGTACCGCACAGATACGCAGTATTTT. This sequence joins TRBV6-6 and TRBJ2-3; D might be TRBD2 (5 bases). From germline, CDR1 is MNHNY and CDR2 SVGAGI (reference sequence). This CDR3 is 15 amino acids long. The V and J ends lost 6 bases and 1 base respectively, with 14 bases between them.

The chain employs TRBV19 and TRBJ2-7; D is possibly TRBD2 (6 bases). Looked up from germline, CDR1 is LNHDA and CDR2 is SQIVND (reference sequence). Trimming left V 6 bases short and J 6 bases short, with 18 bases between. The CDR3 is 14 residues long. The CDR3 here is CASRSGDSATEQYF. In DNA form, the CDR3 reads TGTGCCAGTAGGTCCGGGGACTCCGCCACCGAGCAGTACTTC.

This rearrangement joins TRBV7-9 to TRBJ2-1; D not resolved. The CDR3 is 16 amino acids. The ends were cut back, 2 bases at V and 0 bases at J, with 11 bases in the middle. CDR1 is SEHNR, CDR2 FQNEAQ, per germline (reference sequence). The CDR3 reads CASSLFPPSSYNEQFF. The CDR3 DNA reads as TGTGCCAGCAGCTTATTTCCCCCCAGCTCCTACAATGAGCAGTTCTTC. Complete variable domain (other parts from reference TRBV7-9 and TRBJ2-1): DTGVSQNPRHKITKRGQNVTFRCDPISEHNRLYWYRQTLGQGPEFLTYFQNEAQLEKSRLLSDRFSAERPKGSFSTLEIQRTEQGDSAMYLCASSLFPPSSYNEQFFGPGTRLTVL.

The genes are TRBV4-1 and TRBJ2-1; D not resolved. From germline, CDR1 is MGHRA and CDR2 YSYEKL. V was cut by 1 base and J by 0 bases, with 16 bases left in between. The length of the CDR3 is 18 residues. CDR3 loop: CASSQVDLGFTSYNEQFF. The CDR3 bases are TGCGCCAGCAGCCAAGTCGATCTGGGCTTTACCTCCTACAATGAGCAGTTCTTC.

CDR3 bases: TGTGCCAGCAGTGGGAGAACTACCCAAGAGACCCAGTACTTC. Translating it yields CASSGRTTQETQYF. The chain carries TRBV2 and TRBJ2-5; D not resolved. With 4 bases removed from V and 1 base from J, the gap between germline ends came to 10 bases. Per the germline V gene, CDR1 is SNHLY and CDR2 is FYNNEI. The CDR3 is 14 amino acids. The full variable domain, rest sourced from reference TRBV2 and TRBJ2-5, is EPEVTQTPSHQVTQMGQEVILRCVPISNHLYFYWYRQILGQKVEFLVSFYNNEISEKSEIFDDQFSVERPDGSNFTLKIRSTKLEDSAMYFCASSGRTTQETQYFGPGTRLLVL.

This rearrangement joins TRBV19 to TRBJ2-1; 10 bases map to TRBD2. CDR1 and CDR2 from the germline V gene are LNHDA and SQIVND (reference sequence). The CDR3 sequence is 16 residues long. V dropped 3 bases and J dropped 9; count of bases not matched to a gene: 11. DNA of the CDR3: TGTGCCAGTAGTATCGAGGAACTAGCGGGAACCGGTGAGCAGTTCTTC. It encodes CASSIEELAGTGEQFF. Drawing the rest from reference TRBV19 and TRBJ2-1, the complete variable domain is DGGITQSPKYLFRKEGQNVTLSCEQNLNHDAMYWYRQDPGQGLRLIYYSQIVNDFQKGDIAEGYSVSREKKESFPLTVTSAQKNPTAFYLCASSIEELAGTGEQFFGPGTRLTVL.

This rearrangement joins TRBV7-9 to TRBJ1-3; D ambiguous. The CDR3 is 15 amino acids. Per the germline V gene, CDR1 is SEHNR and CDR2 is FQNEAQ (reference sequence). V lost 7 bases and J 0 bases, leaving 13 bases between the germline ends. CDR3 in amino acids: CASTPKERSGNTIYF. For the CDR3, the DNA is TGTGCCAGCACCCCTAAGGAACGCTCTGGAAACACCATATATTTT.

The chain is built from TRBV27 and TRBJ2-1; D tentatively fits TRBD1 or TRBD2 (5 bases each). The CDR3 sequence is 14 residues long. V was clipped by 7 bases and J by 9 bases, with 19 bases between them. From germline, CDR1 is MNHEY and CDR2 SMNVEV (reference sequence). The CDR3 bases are TGTGCCAGCAATCAGGGCAGCGGTTTGGGTGAGCAGTTCTTC. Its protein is CASNQGSGLGEQFF.

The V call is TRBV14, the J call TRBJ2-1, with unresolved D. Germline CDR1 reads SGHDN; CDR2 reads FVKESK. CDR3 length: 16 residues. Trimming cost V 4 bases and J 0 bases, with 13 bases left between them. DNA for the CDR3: TGTGCCAGCAGCCTACCCAGGCGGCGCTCCTACAATGAGCAGTTCTTC. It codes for CASSLPRRRSYNEQFF.

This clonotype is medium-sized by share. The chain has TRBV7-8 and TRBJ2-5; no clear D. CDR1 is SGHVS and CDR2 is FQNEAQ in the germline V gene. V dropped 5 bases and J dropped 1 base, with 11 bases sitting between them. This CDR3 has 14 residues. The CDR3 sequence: CASSLRVAQETQYF. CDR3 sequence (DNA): TGTGCCAGCAGCCTTAGAGTGGCCCAAGAGACCCAGTACTTC.

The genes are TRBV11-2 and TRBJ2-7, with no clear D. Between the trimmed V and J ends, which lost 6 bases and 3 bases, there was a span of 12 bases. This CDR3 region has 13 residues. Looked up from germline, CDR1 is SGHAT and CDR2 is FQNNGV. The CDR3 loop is CASSRGPGYEQYF. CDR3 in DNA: TGTGCCAGCAGTCGCGGACCCGGCTACGAGCAGTACTTC.

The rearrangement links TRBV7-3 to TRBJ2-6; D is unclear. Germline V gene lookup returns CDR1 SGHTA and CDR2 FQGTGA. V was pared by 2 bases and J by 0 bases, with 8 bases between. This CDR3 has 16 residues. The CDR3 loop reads CASSLSVSSGANVLTF. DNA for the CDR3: TGTGCCAGCAGCTTATCAGTAAGCTCTGGGGCCAACGTCCTGACTTTC.